Below are 10 T cell receptor beta chains sequenced from a single sample in a study of blood T cell repertoires in COVID-19. Sequencing used immunoSEQ multiplex PCR; TCRdb keeps in-frame clones, though not all of them. The sample yields approximately 170,000 clones, approximately 93% seen once. The sequencing input was peripheral blood. The receptors shown here come from a woman between 55 and 75 years old with COVID-19, enrolled during active disease.

The V call is TRBV3-1 (or the pseudogene TRBV3-2), the J call TRBJ1-1; D not resolved. Germline lookup yields CDR1 LGHDT and CDR2 YNNKEL (reference sequence). CDR3 size: 16 residues. With 1 base removed from V and 0 bases from J, the gap between germline ends came to 12 bases. The CDR3, as DNA: TGTGCCAGCAGCCAAGTGGTGCAGGTTCTGAACACTGAAGCTTTCTTT. Its protein product is CASSQVVQVLNTEAFF.

This sequence joins TRBV28 and TRBJ2-7; D remains unclear. Trimming removed 3 bases at V and 4 bases at J, with 22 bases between. This CDR3 has 17 residues. Germline-derived CDR1 and CDR2 are MDHEN and SYDVKM. CDR3 DNA: TGTGCCAGCAGTTTGGAACTAACACCTGTCCCTCTATACGAGCAGTACTTC. Its translation is CASSLELTPVPLYEQYF. Supplemented by reference TRBV28 and TRBJ2-7, the full variable domain reads DVKVTQSSRYLVKRTGEKVFLECVQDMDHENMFWYRQDPGLGLRLIYFSYDVKMKEKGDIPEGYSVSREKKERFSLILESASTNQTSMYLCASSLELTPVPLYEQYFGPGTRLTVT.

This clone was seen a handful of times. The CDR3: CASSSGGGQVTEAFF. The CDR3 nucleotides read TGTGCCAGCAGTTCGGGAGGGGGACAAGTCACTGAAGCTTTCTTT. The chain couples TRBV27 to TRBJ1-1, with D possibly matching TRBD1 (6 bases). CDR1 is MNHEY and CDR2 is SMNVEV in the germline V gene (reference sequence). The CDR3 is 15 amino acids. Trimming shortened V by 4 bases and J by 4 bases, and 16 bases separated the two germline ends.

V and J are TRBV4-2 and TRBJ1-6; 11 bases line up with TRBD1. The CDR3 runs to 16 residues. Germline-derived CDR1 and CDR2 are LGHNA and YNFKEQ. Germline trimming cut 4 bases from V and 10 bases from J; bases unmatched to any gene: 9. The CDR3: CASSPLPGQGASPLHF. The CDR3 coding sequence is TGTGCCAGCAGCCCACTGCCCGGACAGGGGGCATCACCCCTCCACTTT.

The CDR3 loop reads CASSPRQGFAEAFF. CDR3 in DNA: TGTGCCAGCAGCCCCAGACAGGGTTTCGCTGAAGCTTTCTTT. The chain has TRBV9 and TRBJ1-1; 7 nucleotides match TRBD1. The CDR3 consists of 14 residues. The V gene's germline CDR1 is SGDLS and CDR2 YYNGEE. V was clipped by 4 bases and J by 6 bases; unmatched bases: 9. Combining the CDR3 with reference TRBV9 and TRBJ1-1 gives the whole variable domain DSGVTQTPKHLITATGQRVTLRCSPRSGDLSVYWYQQSLDQGLQFLIQYYNGEERAKGNILERFSAQQFPDLHSELNLSSLELGDSALYFCASSPRQGFAEAFFGQGTRLTVV.

The chain employs TRBV28 and TRBJ2-3; 9 bases are a match to TRBD2. CDR3 size: 15 residues. CDR1 MDHEN and CDR2 SYDVKM come from the germline V gene. The junction had 4 bases not matched to a gene; V was cut back by 5 bases and J by 1 base. The CDR3 is CASSGGGAGTDTQYF. In DNA, the CDR3 is TGTGCCAGCAGTGGCGGGGGGGCAGGCACAGATACGCAGTATTTT.

J is TRBJ2-2 and V is TRBV4-1; tentative D call: TRBD1 (6 bases). CDR1 and CDR2 from the germline V gene are MGHRA and YSYEKL. Trimming took 4 bases from V and 1 from J, leaving 13 bases between them. The CDR3 sequence is 16 residues long. Here the CDR3 DNA reads TGCGCCAGCAGCCCACCTCCGGGACAGAACACCGGGGAGCTGTTTTTT. It is translated as CASSPPPGQNTGELFF.

This clone has just one count. The chain couples TRBV10-3 to TRBJ2-7; unclear D gene. Per the germline V gene, CDR1 is ENHRY and CDR2 is SYGVKD. Trimming cost V 4 bases and J 2 bases, with 3 bases left between them. The CDR3 has 11 residues. This CDR3 is CAISVTYEQYF. CDR3 sequence (DNA): TGTGCCATCAGTGTTACCTACGAGCAGTACTTC.

The chain combines TRBV19 with TRBJ1-2; 10 bases line up with TRBD1. The CDR3 has 14 residues. V was pared by 5 bases and J by 8 bases, with 8 bases of the junction left unmatched. Looked up from germline, CDR1 is LNHDA and CDR2 is SQIVND (reference sequence). As DNA, the CDR3 is TGTGCCAGTAGTTCCGGACAGGGGGTATGGGGCTACACCTTC. Translated: CASSSGQGVWGYTF.

The genes are TRBV12-3 or TRBV12-4 and TRBJ2-7, with D uncertain. Trimming removed 1 base from V and 6 bases from J, with 10 bases in between. The CDR3 contains 13 residues. The CDR3 protein is CASSLGYASEQYF. The DNA of the CDR3 is TGTGCCAGCAGTTTAGGCTATGCATCCGAGCAGTACTTC.